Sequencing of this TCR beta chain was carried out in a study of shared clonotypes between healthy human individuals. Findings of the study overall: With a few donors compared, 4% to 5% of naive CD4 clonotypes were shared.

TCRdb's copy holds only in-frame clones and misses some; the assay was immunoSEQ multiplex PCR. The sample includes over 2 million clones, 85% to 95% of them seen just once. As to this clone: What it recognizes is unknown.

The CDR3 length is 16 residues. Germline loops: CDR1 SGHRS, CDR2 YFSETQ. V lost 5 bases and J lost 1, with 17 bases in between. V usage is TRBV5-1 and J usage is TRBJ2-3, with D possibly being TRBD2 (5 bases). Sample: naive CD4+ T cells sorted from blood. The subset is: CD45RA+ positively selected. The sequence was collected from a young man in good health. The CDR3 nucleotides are TGCGCCAGCAGAGACGGACTTCTAGCCGGCACAGATACGCAGTATTTT. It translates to CASRDGLLAGTDTQYF.